One and the same sample provided the 30 T cell receptor beta chains below, sequenced in a study of blood T cell repertoires in COVID-19 (dated by TCRdb to the early 2020s). Library preparation was by the immunoSEQ multiplex PCR assay. Sourced from immuneACCESS, this table was stored by TCRdb with only in-frame sequences that have V and J called. A share of the clones is absent; for the studies checked, an unresolved V gene accounts for under half, and the remainder has no known explanation. The sample records nearly 300,000 clones, over 85% of which are singletons. The ten top clones hold less than 3.5% of the sample. Sample: PBMCs or T cells enriched from blood (not recorded which). These TCRs come from a woman aged 50 to 65 who had been exposed to COVID-19.

The V call is TRBV3-1 (or the pseudogene TRBV3-2), the J call TRBJ2-4, with D unclear. Looked up from germline, CDR1 is LGHDT and CDR2 is YNNKEL (reference sequence). Trimming took off 1 base at V and 8 bases at J, with 12 bases between the two ends. The CDR3 sequence is 14 residues long. CDR3 protein: CASSQAEIPHIQYF. CDR3 sequence (DNA): TGTGCCAGCAGCCAAGCCGAGATACCACACATTCAGTACTTC.

This chain links TRBV6-1 with TRBJ2-7; D remains unclear. The germline V gene has CDR1 MNHNS and CDR2 SASEGT. Between the trimmed V and J ends, which lost 3 bases and 2 bases, there was a span of 8 bases. CDR3 length equals 13 residues. The chain's CDR3 is CASSDGQTYEQYF. DNA for the CDR3: TGTGCCAGCAGTGATGGGCAGACCTACGAGCAGTACTTC.

The V and J genes are TRBV2 and TRBJ1-5; D gene ambiguous. Trimming took off 6 bases at V and 0 bases at J, with 9 bases between the two ends. Germline V lookup: CDR1 SNHLY, CDR2 FYNNEI. This CDR3 comprises 14 residues. Here the CDR3 reads CASRNRDSNQPQHF. The CDR3 nucleotides are TGTGCCAGCAGAAACAGAGATAGCAATCAGCCCCAGCATTTT. Filled out from reference TRBV2 and TRBJ1-5, the complete variable domain reads EPEVTQTPSHQVTQMGQEVILRCVPISNHLYFYWYRQILGQKVEFLVSFYNNEISEKSEIFDDQFSVERPDGSNFTLKIRSTKLEDSAMYFCASRNRDSNQPQHFGDGTRLSIL.

The V gene is TRBV3-1 (or the pseudogene TRBV3-2), the J gene TRBJ2-7; 7 bases line up with TRBD1. Trimming removed 8 bases from V and 7 bases from J; junction bases left unmatched: 14. This CDR3 contains 14 residues. Germline assignment: CDR1 LGHDT and CDR2 YNNKEL (reference sequence). The CDR3 sequence: CASAPGTARGEQYF. Here the CDR3 DNA reads TGTGCCAGCGCGCCGGGGACGGCCAGGGGGGAGCAGTACTTC.

J is TRBJ2-5 and V is TRBV5-1, with D maybe TRBD2 (5 bases). Trimming pared 4 bases from V and 4 bases from J, leaving 14 bases between. Germline loops: CDR1 SGHRS, CDR2 YFSETQ. CDR3 length: 14 amino acids. The CDR3 coding sequence is TGCGCCAGCAGCGTTACTAGTTTGGTAGAGACCCAGTACTTC. This translates into CASSVTSLVETQYF.

This clone was seen a few times. J is TRBJ1-5 and V is TRBV2; 7 bases match TRBD1. The germline gives CDR1 SNHLY, CDR2 FYNNEI. The length of the CDR3 is 14 residues. After removal of 5 bases from V and 8 bases from J, the junction contained 9 bases not matched to a gene. CDR3 region: CASSKRDSREPQHF. CDR3 nucleotide sequence: TGTGCCAGCAGTAAACGGGACAGTCGGGAGCCCCAGCATTTT. Filled out from reference TRBV2 and TRBJ1-5, the complete variable domain reads EPEVTQTPSHQVTQMGQEVILRCVPISNHLYFYWYRQILGQKVEFLVSFYNNEISEKSEIFDDQFSVERPDGSNFTLKIRSTKLEDSAMYFCASSKRDSREPQHFGDGTRLSIL.

The rearrangement links TRBV24-1 to TRBJ1-2; TRBD1 is a possible D gene (6 bases). Germline lookup yields CDR1 KGHDR and CDR2 SFDVKD. The length of the CDR3 is 14 residues. V dropped 1 base and J dropped 2 bases, with 7 bases sitting between them. This CDR3 is CATSDFTGNYGYTF. The CDR3 DNA is TGTGCCACCAGTGATTTTACAGGGAACTATGGCTACACCTTC.

This clone came up once. V usage is TRBV18 and J usage is TRBJ1-5; 9 nucleotides line up with TRBD1. Unmatched junction bases numbered 8, after V lost 2 bases and J lost 6 bases. The CDR3 covers 16 residues. Germline CDR1 is KGHSH and CDR2 is LQKENI. Here the CDR3 DNA reads TGTGCCAGCTCACCAGCCGGGACAGGGACTTTTCAGCCCCAGCATTTT. Translated: CASSPAGTGTFQPQHF.

The chain carries TRBV6-6 and TRBJ2-2; D remains ambiguous. V was trimmed by 5 bases and J by 7 bases, leaving 23 bases between them. CDR1 and CDR2 (germline): MNHNY, SVGAGI (reference sequence). The CDR3 is 17 amino acids. In DNA, the CDR3 is TGTGCCAGCAGTCGGTCCCCCCTCTCGGCCCGCGGCGGGGAGCTGTTTTTT. Protein product: CASSRSPLSARGGELFF.

This clone was found many times. The CDR3: CASSSRGGAGELFF. The DNA for the CDR3 is TGTGCCAGCAGTTCTCGGGGAGGAGCCGGGGAGCTGTTTTTT. The chain has TRBV6-5 and TRBJ2-2; weak D call: TRBD2 (6 bases). V was clipped by 4 bases and J by 6 bases, with 12 bases between them. The germline V gene encodes CDR1 MNHEY and CDR2 SVGAGI. The CDR3 contains 14 residues.

The chain is built from TRBV7-9 and TRBJ1-4; 7 nucleotides align to TRBD1. This CDR3 is built from 14 residues. Germline lookup yields CDR1 SEHNR and CDR2 FQNEAQ (reference sequence). V lost 0 bases to trimming and J lost 8 bases; unmatched junction nucleotides: 3. Here the CDR3 DNA reads TGTGCCAGCAGCTTAGCAAACAGGGGCGAAAAACTGTTTTTT. It specifies CASSLANRGEKLFF.

This clone was found once. This CDR3 reads CASSYGAGNEGYTF. CDR3 DNA sequence: TGTGCCAGCAGTTATGGGGCAGGGAATGAGGGCTACACCTTC. The rearrangement uses TRBV6-5 and TRBJ1-2; D might be TRBD1 (5 bases). CDR3 length: 14 amino acids. V shed 3 bases and J shed 8 bases, with 16 bases lying between them. Germline CDR1 and CDR2: MNHEY and SVGAGI.

The chain links TRBV12-3 or TRBV12-4 to TRBJ1-6; D remains ambiguous. The CDR3 spans 13 residues. V was cut by 4 bases and J by 6 bases, with 7 bases left in between. CDR3 DNA sequence: TGTGCCAGCAGTTCCAGACTTAATTCACCCCTCCACTTT. This codes for CASSSRLNSPLHF.

This chain uses TRBV5-3 with TRBJ2-5; possibly TRBD1 for D (6 bases). TRBV5-3 is filed as an ORF, its function uncertain. This CDR3 region has 14 residues. Deletions cut 4 bases from V and 2 bases from J, with 12 bases between. The CDR3 loop is CARSPPDRQETQYF. In DNA, the CDR3 is TGTGCCAGAAGCCCCCCGGACAGACAAGAGACCCAGTACTTC.

The chain uses TRBV3-1 (or the pseudogene TRBV3-2) and TRBJ1-2; 8 bases line up with TRBD1. The length of the CDR3 is 14 residues. Germline V gene data show CDR1 as LGHDT and CDR2 as YNNKEL (reference sequence). The junction had 2 bases not matched to a gene; V was cut back by 1 base and J by 4 bases. Here the CDR3 DNA reads TGTGCCAGCAGCCAAGGGGACAGGTTCTATGGCTACACCTTC. Protein product: CASSQGDRFYGYTF.

The V call is TRBV18, the J call TRBJ1-3; a weak D match, TRBD1 (5 bases). The CDR3 spans 14 residues. Germline CDR1 KGHSH, CDR2 LQKENI. V was cut by 6 bases and J by 0 bases, with 9 bases left in between. DNA for the CDR3: TGTGCCAGCTCCTTGACAGACTCTGGAAACACCATATATTTT. Encoded protein: CASSLTDSGNTIYF.

The chain links TRBV2 to TRBJ2-1, with 9 bases fitting TRBD2. The CDR3 extends over 15 amino acids. The germline gives CDR1 SNHLY, CDR2 FYNNEI. The J segment lost 4 bases and the V segment lost 6 bases, leaving 7 bases of the junction unmatched. The CDR3: CASSQLAGSYNEQFF. CDR3 nucleotides: TGTGCCAGCAGCCAGCTAGCGGGGAGTTACAATGAGCAGTTCTTC.

The gene calls are TRBV7-9 and TRBJ2-3; 8 positions agree with TRBD1. V shed 5 bases and J 1 base; nucleotides not matched to a gene: 11. The CDR3 length is 17 residues. Germline CDR1 is SEHNR and CDR2 is FQNEAQ (reference sequence). The CDR3 sequence: CASSPGRTGQGTDTQYF. DNA for the CDR3: TGTGCCAGCAGCCCCGGCAGGACAGGGCAAGGCACAGATACGCAGTATTTT. Full variable domain (missing parts from reference TRBV7-9 and TRBJ2-3): DTGVSQNPRHKITKRGQNVTFRCDPISEHNRLYWYRQTLGQGPEFLTYFQNEAQLEKSRLLSDRFSAERPKGSFSTLEIQRTEQGDSAMYLCASSPGRTGQGTDTQYFGPGTRLTVL.

The chain joins TRBV5-1 to TRBJ1-5; 8 bases are a match to TRBD1. Trimming removed 4 bases from V and 3 bases from J; junction bases left unmatched: 6. The CDR3 consists of 15 residues. CDR1 and CDR2 (germline): SGHRS, YFSETQ. This CDR3 is CASSLGTGPNQPQHF. The CDR3 DNA sequence: TGCGCCAGCAGCCTTGGGACAGGCCCCAATCAGCCCCAGCATTTT.

The rearrangement joins TRBV19 to TRBJ1-2; 9 bases align to TRBD1. The germline V gene has CDR1 LNHDA and CDR2 SQIVND (reference sequence). The CDR3 is made up of 14 amino acids. J was trimmed by 1 base and V by 7 bases; bases with no gene match: 4. This CDR3 is CASNPTGGNYGYTF. The CDR3, as DNA: TGTGCCAGTAACCCGACAGGGGGTAACTATGGCTACACCTTC.

The V call is TRBV19, the J call TRBJ2-5; 11 bases align to TRBD2. The germline gives CDR1 LNHDA, CDR2 SQIVND (reference sequence). V shed 1 base, J shed 0 bases, and the junction held 10 bases outside the gene matches. CDR3 length: 19 amino acids. The CDR3 DNA reads TGTGCCAGTAGTATAGCTTACCTCAAACTAGCGGGGGACCAAGAGACCCAGTACTTC. It yields the protein CASSIAYLKLAGDQETQYF.

This chain links TRBV6-5 with TRBJ1-6, with D tentatively TRBD1 (6 bases). V gave up 6 bases and J gave up 8 bases, with 17 bases separating them. The CDR3 sequence is 15 residues long. Germline CDR1 MNHEY, CDR2 SVGAGI. This CDR3 is CASSTGGMWDSPLHF. DNA of the CDR3: TGTGCCAGCAGCACGGGGGGCATGTGGGATTCACCCCTCCACTTT.

The chain joins TRBV5-1 to TRBJ2-7; 10 positions agree with TRBD1. Trimming removed 3 bases from V and 5 bases from J; junction bases left unmatched: 8. Germline loops: CDR1 SGHRS, CDR2 YFSETQ. The CDR3 contains 15 residues. CDR3: CASSSPGTGEHEQYF. The CDR3 region has the DNA TGCGCCAGCAGCTCGCCCGGGACAGGGGAACACGAGCAGTACTTC.

CDR3 loop: CASSYGPTGARSEAFF. CDR3 bases: TGTGCCAGCAGCTACGGGCCGACAGGGGCGAGGTCTGAAGCTTTCTTT. The chain carries TRBV7-2 and TRBJ1-1; TRBD1 aligns across 8 bases. The germline gives CDR1 SGHTA, CDR2 FQGNSA. After removal of 4 bases from V and 6 bases from J, the junction contained 13 bases not matched to a gene. The CDR3 is made up of 16 amino acids.

The rearrangement uses TRBV5-1 and TRBJ2-7; D perhaps matches TRBD1 (5 bases). Germline CDR1 reads SGHRS; CDR2 reads YFSETQ. V was pared by 1 base and J by 7 bases, with 15 bases between. The CDR3 has 14 residues. The CDR3 sequence is CASSLSQGFGEQYF. The CDR3 DNA reads as TGCGCCAGCAGCTTGAGTCAGGGTTTCGGGGAGCAGTACTTC.

This chain connects TRBV10-3 to TRBJ2-3; a weak D match, TRBD1 (5 bases). With 4 bases removed from V and 5 bases from J, the gap between germline ends came to 19 bases. The length of the CDR3 is 16 residues. Germline CDR1 reads ENHRY; CDR2 reads SYGVKD. CDR3 nucleotide sequence: TGTGCCATCAGTGCCGATCTACCCAGGGTCGGAGATACGCAGTATTTT. It translates to CAISADLPRVGDTQYF.

The J gene is TRBJ1-2, the V gene TRBV28; TRBD1 might be the D (6 bases). This CDR3 contains 13 residues. CDR1 is MDHEN and CDR2 is SYDVKM in the germline V gene. V was pared by 3 bases and J by 9 bases, with 14 bases between. This CDR3 is CASSFDRWDSYTF. The CDR3 coding sequence is TGTGCCAGCAGTTTCGACAGGTGGGATAGCTACACCTTC.

The V and J genes are TRBV28 and TRBJ1-5; 8 positions match TRBD1. The J segment lost 1 base and the V segment lost 1 base, leaving 3 bases of the junction unmatched. This CDR3 has 16 amino acids. CDR1 MDHEN and CDR2 SYDVKM come from the germline V gene. CDR3 coding DNA: TGTGCCAGCAGTTTATTGAGGGACAGGAGCAATCAGCCCCAGCATTTT. Its translation is CASSLLRDRSNQPQHF.

CDR3 DNA: TGTGCCAGCAGTTACGGTTTCTTTGGCTCACCCCTCCACTTT. This translates into CASSYGFFGSPLHF. The chain joins TRBV6-5 to TRBJ1-6; D uncertain. Germline-derived CDR1 and CDR2 are MNHEY and SVGAGI. CDR3 length: 14 amino acids. Trimming cost V 2 bases and J 10 bases, with 12 bases left between them.

The chain carries TRBV7-2 and TRBJ1-1; 12 nucleotides match TRBD1. The CDR3 runs to 18 residues. Germline CDR1 and CDR2: SGHTA and FQGNSA. V dropped 1 base and J dropped 5; count of bases not matched to a gene: 11. The CDR3 sequence: CASSLDLGGTGGRTEAFF. CDR3 nucleotides: TGTGCCAGCAGCTTAGATCTTGGCGGGACAGGGGGCAGGACTGAAGCTTTCTTT.